The 27 T cell receptor beta chains given below trace back to one sample, sequenced in a study of blood T cell repertoires in COVID-19. Clones were read by immunoSEQ multiplex PCR, and TCRdb kept only the in-frame ones, dropping some. The table has about 180,000 clones, 83% seen once. The specimen was peripheral blood. Receptors were obtained from a woman aged 70-85 years with COVID-19, enrolled during active disease.

This chain connects TRBV5-8 to TRBJ2-1; no definite D call. CDR3 size: 11 residues. Germline V gives CDR1 SGHTS, CDR2 YDEGEE. The V end was cut by 10 bases, the J end by 1 base, with 6 bases between. The CDR3 DNA reads as TGTGCCTACTCGTCCTACAATGAGCAGTTCTTC. It yields the protein CAYSSYNEQFF.

This clone occurred a few times. J is TRBJ2-7 and V is TRBV28; the D gene is possibly TRBD2 (6 bases). Germline CDR1 and CDR2: MDHEN and SYDVKM. The germline V and J ends were trimmed by 3 bases and 2 bases, with 11 bases remaining between them. CDR3 length equals 14 residues. The CDR3 nucleotides read TGTGCCAGCAGTTTCCCCCTAGCGACCTACGAGCAGTACTTC. Protein product: CASSFPLATYEQYF. The variable domain in full, with the rest retrieved from reference TRBV28 and TRBJ2-7, is DVKVTQSSRYLVKRTGEKVFLECVQDMDHENMFWYRQDPGLGLRLIYFSYDVKMKEKGDIPEGYSVSREKKERFSLILESASTNQTSMYLCASSFPLATYEQYFGPGTRLTVT.

As for this clone: In the same sample, other DNA sequences code for this CDR3. The V call is TRBV27, the J call TRBJ2-7; 8 bases are shared with TRBD1. J lost 1 base, V lost 5 bases, and 4 bases had no gene match. CDR1 MNHEY and CDR2 SMNVEV come from the germline V gene (reference sequence). There are 14 residues in the CDR3. CDR3 loop: CASSLQGASYEQYF. The CDR3 bases are TGTGCCAGCAGTCTTCAGGGGGCGTCCTACGAGCAGTACTTC.

The chain recombines TRBV9 with TRBJ2-2, with D hard to call. V was clipped by 4 bases and J by 5 bases, with 18 bases between them. This CDR3 region has 16 residues. CDR1 and CDR2 (germline): SGDLS, YYNGEE. CDR3 sequence: CASSPRGGPSTGELFF. CDR3 coding DNA: TGTGCCAGCAGCCCCCGTGGTGGGCCCTCTACCGGGGAGCTGTTTTTT.

The rearrangement links TRBV7-2 to TRBJ2-7; D not certain. Germline values: CDR1 SGHTA, CDR2 FQGNSA. Trimming took 1 base from V and 1 from J, leaving 8 bases between them. The CDR3 covers 14 residues. The CDR3 protein is CASSLGLESYEQYF. The CDR3 coding sequence is TGTGCCAGCAGCTTAGGTTTGGAGTCCTACGAGCAGTACTTC. The full variable domain, with the rest looked up from reference TRBV7-2 and TRBJ2-7, is GAGVSQSPSNKVTEKGKDVELRCDPISGHTALYWYRQSLGQGLEFLIYFQGNSAPDKSGLPSDRFSAERTGGSVSTLTIQRTQQEDSAVYLCASSLGLESYEQYFGPGTRLTVT.

A single count supports this clone. CDR3 protein: CATSRAGGLAGVVGANVLTF. The CDR3 nucleotides read TGTGCCACCAGCAGAGCGGGGGGACTAGCGGGAGTGGTTGGGGCCAACGTCCTGACTTTC. The J gene is TRBJ2-6, the V gene TRBV15, with 14 positions matching TRBD2. The ends lost 1 base at V and 3 bases at J; junction bases unmatched: 8. The germline V gene has CDR1 LNHNV and CDR2 YYDKDF (reference sequence). CDR3 length: 20 amino acids.

The chain uses TRBV6-2 or TRBV6-3 and TRBJ2-7; D perhaps matches TRBD2 (5 bases). The V end was cut by 6 bases, the J end by 0 bases, with 15 bases between. Germline CDR1 reads MNHEY; CDR2 reads SVGEGT. The length of the CDR3 is 15 residues. CDR3 residues: CASSPLSGSSYEQYF. The CDR3 DNA sequence: TGTGCCAGCAGCCCCCTGAGCGGTAGCTCCTACGAGCAGTACTTC.

The chain is built from TRBV2 and TRBJ1-2; 8 bases agree with TRBD1. The J segment lost 3 bases and the V segment lost 6 bases, leaving 3 bases of the junction unmatched. There are 13 residues in the CDR3. Per germline, CDR1 SNHLY and CDR2 FYNNEI. The CDR3 loop is CASSAGGDYGYTF. In DNA form, the CDR3 reads TGTGCCAGCAGCGCAGGGGGCGACTATGGCTACACCTTC.

J is TRBJ2-1 and V is TRBV15; TRBD2 aligns across 7 bases. Germline loops: CDR1 LNHNV, CDR2 YYDKDF (reference sequence). Trimming took 0 bases from V and 3 from J; bases not matched to a gene: 8. This CDR3 comprises 17 residues. CDR3: CATSRDPTSPDYNEQFF. The DNA of the CDR3 is TGTGCCACCAGCAGAGATCCGACTAGCCCTGACTACAATGAGCAGTTCTTC.

The chain uses TRBV10-2 and TRBJ2-7; 8 bases match TRBD2. With V trimmed by 6 bases and J by 3 bases, 7 bases remained unmatched. Germline V gives CDR1 WSHSY, CDR2 SAAADI. CDR3 length equals 14 residues. This CDR3 is CASRNSGIIYEQYF. CDR3 DNA sequence: TGCGCCAGCAGGAATAGCGGGATCATCTACGAGCAGTACTTC.

The J gene is TRBJ2-1, the V gene TRBV19; 9 bases map to TRBD1. Germline V gene sequence: CDR1 LNHDA, CDR2 SQIVND (reference sequence). This CDR3 region has 17 residues. The V and J ends lost 4 bases and 4 bases, in that order; junction bases with no gene match: 11. CDR3 nucleotides: TGTGCCAGTAGTAGATCCGGGACAGGGACTCTTTACAATGAGCAGTTCTTC. It translates to CASSRSGTGTLYNEQFF.

The V gene is TRBV2, the J gene TRBJ2-7; 7 bases line up with TRBD2. V lost 6 bases, J lost 3 bases, and 5 bases stayed unmatched. Per the germline V gene, CDR1 is SNHLY and CDR2 is FYNNEI. This CDR3 has 13 residues. The CDR3 DNA sequence: TGTGCCAGCAGGATACTAGCGAACTACGAGCAGTACTTC. It is translated as CASRILANYEQYF.

The rearrangement uses TRBV19 and TRBJ2-1; 7 bases fit TRBD1. The CDR3 runs to 15 residues. Per germline, CDR1 LNHDA and CDR2 SQIVND (reference sequence). After removal of 5 bases from V and 8 bases from J, the junction contained 12 bases not matched to a gene. The CDR3: CASSARDSELDEQFF. CDR3 nucleotides: TGTGCCAGTAGTGCCCGGGACAGCGAGTTGGATGAGCAGTTCTTC.

The V and J genes are TRBV18 and TRBJ2-7; D gene uncertain. Per the germline V gene, CDR1 is KGHSH and CDR2 is LQKENI. V lost 2 bases, J lost 5 bases, and 13 bases lay in between. CDR3 length equals 14 residues. CDR3 region: CASSPRQAENEQYF. CDR3 DNA sequence: TGTGCCAGCTCACCAAGGCAGGCCGAGAACGAGCAGTACTTC.

The J gene is TRBJ2-1, the V gene TRBV12-3 or TRBV12-4; 8 bases line up with TRBD2. The V segment lost 6 bases and the J segment 15 bases; nucleotides outside the gene matches: 13. The CDR3 covers 13 residues. In DNA form, the CDR3 reads TGTGCCAGCAGCGTTGGGAGCGGGAGAAGTACGTTCTTC. This gives the protein CASSVGSGRSTFF.

The chain couples TRBV7-2 to TRBJ1-1; 7 bases are a match to TRBD1. The germline gives CDR1 SGHTA, CDR2 FQGNSA. V shed 2 bases and J 1 base; nucleotides not matched to a gene: 7. This CDR3 region has 16 residues. CDR3 in DNA: TGTGCCAGCAGCTTAAATCGGAGGGGGCCGAACACTGAAGCTTTCTTT. It encodes CASSLNRRGPNTEAFF.

This clone has a single count. The chain uses TRBV2 and TRBJ2-6; D might be TRBD1 (5 bases). Germline CDR1 and CDR2: SNHLY and FYNNEI. The CDR3 length is 16 residues. Trimming removed 6 bases from V and 0 bases from J, with 12 bases in between. The CDR3 DNA sequence: TGTGCCAGCAGGGCGCAGGGAAACTCTGGGGCCAACGTCCTGACTTTC. Translated, it gives CASRAQGNSGANVLTF.

V is TRBV28 and J is TRBJ1-4; no definite D call. The CDR3 totals 13 residues. The germline V gene has CDR1 MDHEN and CDR2 SYDVKM. Trimming cost V 5 bases and J 8 bases, with 12 bases left between them. CDR3 sequence reads: CASSRSSGEKLFF. The CDR3 DNA is TGTGCCAGCAGTCGGAGTTCGGGAGAAAAACTGTTTTTT.

CDR3 protein: CASRTKVNSYNSPLHF. CDR3 bases: TGTGCCAGCAGGACTAAGGTCAATTCTTATAATTCACCCCTCCACTTT. The chain employs TRBV27 and TRBJ1-6; D uncertain. CDR3 length equals 16 residues. Germline CDR1 MNHEY, CDR2 SMNVEV (reference sequence). The ends were cut back, 6 bases at V and 4 bases at J, with 16 bases in the middle.

The chain has TRBV11-2 and TRBJ1-3, with 7 bases identical to TRBD1. V trimming: 3 bases; J trimming: 4 bases; junction bases outside the gene matches: 6. The V gene's germline CDR1 is SGHAT and CDR2 FQNNGV. The CDR3 extends over 15 amino acids. The CDR3 DNA reads TGTGCCAGCAGCTTCCCTTGGACAGGAGGAAACACCATATATTTT. It codes for CASSFPWTGGNTIYF.

J is TRBJ2-3 and V is TRBV15, with D perhaps matching TRBD2 (6 bases). V was cut by 3 bases and J by 0 bases, with 10 bases left in between. The CDR3 runs to 15 residues. Germline V gene lookup returns CDR1 LNHNV and CDR2 YYDKDF (reference sequence). The CDR3 DNA reads as TGTGCCACCAGCAGGGAGGGGACTAGCACAGATACGCAGTATTTT. This gives the protein CATSREGTSTDTQYF.

This clone came up once. V usage is TRBV3-1 (or the pseudogene TRBV3-2) and J usage is TRBJ2-1; TRBD2 aligns across 8 bases. Germline CDR1 LGHDT, CDR2 YNNKEL (reference sequence). This CDR3 comprises 16 residues. J was trimmed by 3 bases and V by 2 bases; bases with no gene match: 6. The CDR3 sequence: CASSQRRSGSYNEQFF. The CDR3 DNA reads TGTGCCAGCAGCCAACGACGGAGCGGGAGCTACAATGAGCAGTTCTTC.

The chain carries TRBV19 and TRBJ1-6; 7 bases fit TRBD1. Germline trimming cut 6 bases from V and 5 bases from J; bases unmatched to any gene: 10. This CDR3 has 16 residues. CDR1 is LNHDA and CDR2 is SQIVND in the germline V gene (reference sequence). In nucleotides, the CDR3 is TGTGCCAGTAGCCCTACCGGGACAGCGCATAATTCACCCCTCCACTTT. It specifies CASSPTGTAHNSPLHF. Combining the CDR3 with reference TRBV19 and TRBJ1-6 gives the whole variable domain DGGITQSPKYLFRKEGQNVTLSCEQNLNHDAMYWYRQDPGQGLRLIYYSQIVNDFQKGDIAEGYSVSREKKESFPLTVTSAQKNPTAFYLCASSPTGTAHNSPLHFGNGTRLTVT.

The rearrangement joins TRBV7-3 to TRBJ2-2, with TRBD2 matching 16 bases. The J segment lost 2 bases and the V segment lost 2 bases, leaving 5 bases of the junction unmatched. Germline loops: CDR1 SGHTA, CDR2 FQGTGA. CDR3 length: 19 amino acids. In DNA form, the CDR3 reads TGTGCCAGCAGCTTATTGGGACTAGCGGGAGGGCTTAACACCGGGGAGCTGTTTTTT. Protein: CASSLLGLAGGLNTGELFF.

This clone showed up just once. V is TRBV5-1 and J is TRBJ2-6; D is unclear. CDR1 is SGHRS and CDR2 is YFSETQ in the germline V gene. Trimming removed 4 bases from V and 4 bases from J, with 9 bases in between. The CDR3 loop spans 14 amino acids. CDR3 protein: CASSPGGGANVLTF. The DNA for the CDR3 is TGCGCCAGCAGCCCAGGTGGCGGGGCCAACGTCCTGACTTTC. Supplemented by reference TRBV5-1 and TRBJ2-6, the full variable domain reads KAGVTQTPRYLIKTRGQQVTLSCSPISGHRSVSWYQQTPGQGLQFLFEYFSETQRNKGNFPGRFSGRQFSNSRSEMNVSTLELGDSALYLCASSPGGGANVLTFGAGSRLTVL.

The J gene is TRBJ2-1, the V gene TRBV5-1; 9 bases map to TRBD2. Germline CDR1 SGHRS, CDR2 YFSETQ. Trimming took 4 bases from V and 7 from J; bases not matched to a gene: 15. This CDR3 region has 17 residues. The CDR3 DNA reads as TGCGCCAGCAGCCTACTGACTGGTAGCGGGAGAGTGAATGAGCAGTTCTTC. It yields the protein CASSLLTGSGRVNEQFF.

A single count supports this clone. The chain links TRBV6-2 or TRBV6-3 to TRBJ2-7, with TRBD1 matching over 9 bases. Germline values: CDR1 MNHEY, CDR2 SVGEGT. J was trimmed by 12 bases and V by 5 bases; bases with no gene match: 5. CDR3 length equals 11 residues. CDR3 protein: CASSTGQGVYF. DNA for the CDR3: TGTGCCAGCAGTACGGGACAGGGAGTGTACTTC.